This T cell receptor beta chain stems from a study of blood T cell repertoires in COVID-19. Study overall: The samples span acute and convalescent COVID-19 from the United States, Italy and Spain. Sources were T cells, B-cell-depleted T cells, or PBMCs; the material itself was cDNA or gDNA.

V was shortened by 6 bases and J by 0 bases, with 15 bases between the two germline ends. Germline CDR1 GTSNPN, CDR2 SVGIG (reference sequence). The CDR3 runs 15 residues. How the authors handled the data: Nucleated cell counts were estimated from reference gene primer amplification. Sequencing was performed with immunoSEQ multiplex PCR; in TCRdb, only in-frame clones are kept and a portion is missing. From that table come the V and J calls and clone size; the DNA was used to work out D and trimming. The sample has some 90,000 clones; approximately 90% are singletons. Material for sequencing was peripheral blood. The rearrangement joins TRBV30 to TRBJ1-3, with D possibly being TRBD1 (6 bases). This sequence originates from a man aged 50-59 years with acute or convalescent COVID-19. The CDR3 DNA is TGTGCCTGCAATAACCGCAGGGGCTCTGGAAACACCATATATTTT. It translates to CACNNRRGSGNTIYF. Full variable domain (outside the CDR3, taken from reference TRBV30 and TRBJ1-3): SQTIHQWPATLVQPVGSPLSLECTVEGTSNPNLYWYRQAAGRGLQLLFYSVGIGQISSEVPQNLSASRPQDRQFILSSKKLLLSDSGFYLCACNNRRGSGNTIYFGEGSWLTVV.